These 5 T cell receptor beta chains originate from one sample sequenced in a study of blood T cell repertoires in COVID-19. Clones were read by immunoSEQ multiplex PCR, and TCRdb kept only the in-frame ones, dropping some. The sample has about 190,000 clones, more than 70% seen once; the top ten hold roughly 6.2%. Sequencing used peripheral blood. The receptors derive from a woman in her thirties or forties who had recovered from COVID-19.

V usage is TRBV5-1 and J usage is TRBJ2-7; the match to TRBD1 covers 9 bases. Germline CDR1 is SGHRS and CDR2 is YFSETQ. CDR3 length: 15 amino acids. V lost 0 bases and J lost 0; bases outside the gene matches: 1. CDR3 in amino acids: CASSLGQGVSYEQYF. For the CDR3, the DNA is TGCGCCAGCAGCTTGGGACAGGGGGTCTCCTACGAGCAGTACTTC.

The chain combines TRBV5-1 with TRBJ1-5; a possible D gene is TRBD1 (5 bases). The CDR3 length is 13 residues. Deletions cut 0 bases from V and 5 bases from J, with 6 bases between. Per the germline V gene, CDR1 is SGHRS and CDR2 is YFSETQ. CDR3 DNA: TGCGCCAGCAGCTTGGTAGGGGATCAGCCCCAGCATTTT. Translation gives CASSLVGDQPQHF. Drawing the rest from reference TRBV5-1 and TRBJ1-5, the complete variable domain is KAGVTQTPRYLIKTRGQQVTLSCSPISGHRSVSWYQQTPGQGLQFLFEYFSETQRNKGNFPGRFSGRQFSNSRSEMNVSTLELGDSALYLCASSLVGDQPQHFGDGTRLSIL.

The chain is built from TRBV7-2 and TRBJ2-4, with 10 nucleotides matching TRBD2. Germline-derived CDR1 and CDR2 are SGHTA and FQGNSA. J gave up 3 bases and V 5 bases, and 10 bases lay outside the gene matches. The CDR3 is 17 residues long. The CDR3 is CASSPPGSGGSKNIQYF. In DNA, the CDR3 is TGTGCCAGCAGCCCCCCGGGTAGCGGGGGGAGCAAAAACATTCAGTACTTC.

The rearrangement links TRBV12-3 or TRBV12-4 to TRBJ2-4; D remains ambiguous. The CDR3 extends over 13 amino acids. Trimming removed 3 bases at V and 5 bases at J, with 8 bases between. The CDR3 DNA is TGTGCCAGCAGTTTGGCAGAAGAAAACATTCAGTACTTC. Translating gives CASSLAEENIQYF.

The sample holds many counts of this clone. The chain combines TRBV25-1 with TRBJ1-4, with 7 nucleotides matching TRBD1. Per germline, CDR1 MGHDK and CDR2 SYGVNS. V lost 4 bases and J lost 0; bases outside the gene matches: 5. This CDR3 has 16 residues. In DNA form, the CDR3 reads TGTGCCAGCAGTGGACAGGGACCTGCAACTAATGAAAAACTGTTTTTT. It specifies CASSGQGPATNEKLFF. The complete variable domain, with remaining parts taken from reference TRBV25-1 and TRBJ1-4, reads EADIYQTPRYLVIGTGKKITLECSQTMGHDKMYWYQQDPGMELHLIHYSYGVNSTEKGDLSSESTVSRIRTEHFPLTLESARPSHTSQYLCASSGQGPATNEKLFFGSGTQLSVL.